This T cell receptor (beta chain) was recovered during a study of cytomegalovirus exposure and HLA in healthy donors. Use of 60 Vbeta and 13 Jbeta primers characterized the PCR. Using immunoSEQ multiplex PCR, the repertoire was profiled, and TCRdb retains in-frame clones only, with some absent. The sample lists 85,000 to 90,000 clones; around 71% were seen once. V lost 4 bases and J 3 bases, leaving 2 bases between the germline ends. Germline CDR1 is SGHRS and CDR2 is YFSETQ. The CDR3 runs 11 residues. Turning to this clone: Its antigen is not known.

General observations from the study: A later analysis associated 15,000 or so TCR beta sequences with HLA alleles at a 0.05 false discovery rate. An analysis was carried out at a later point. It showed that HLA-associated TCR beta chains were more clonally expanded than equally common non-associated chains.

V gene TRBV5-1 combines with J gene TRBJ2-1; D is unclear. The receptor comes from a man aged 25 to 40 in good health and CMV-seronegative. Sequencing used PBMCs. The CDR3 DNA is TGCGCCAGCAGCCTCTACAATGAGCAGTTCTTC. It encodes CASSLYNEQFF.